Listed below are T cell receptor beta chains from one sample, sequenced in a study of control samples from healthy donors and cancer patients. Data came from immunoSEQ multiplex PCR; TCRdb stores just in-frame clones and leaves some out. Of 75,000 to 90,000 clones listed, about 84% are singletons. Source material: blood. Receptors were obtained from a woman in her thirties or forties in good health. CDR3s leave out the opening cysteine and the closing phenylalanine or tryptophan.

>TRBV5-5|TRBJ1-1|13
ASSLAPTGATEAF
>TRBV30|TRBJ2-7|11
AWSQSQADEQY
>TRBV12-3/TRBV12-4|TRBJ2-7|11
ASSFLGVYEQY
>TRBV5-6|TRBJ1-6|14
ASSTGGGSYNSPLH
>TRBV6-2/TRBV6-3|TRBJ1-5|15
ASSTGRGGSGNQPQH
>TRBV19|TRBJ1-5|13
ASSINLYSNQPQH
>TRBV24-1|TRBJ2-6|15
ATSDPRQSSGANVLT
>TRBV7-2|TRBJ2-2|13
ASSLGLAFTGELF
>TRBV19|TRBJ1-5|15
ASSPTGYIFSNQPQH
>TRBV3-1/TRBV3-2|TRBJ1-1|12
ASSLLQGAGEAF
>TRBV10-3|TRBJ2-3|12
AITSGEFTDTQY
>TRBV7-3|TRBJ2-1|13
ASSLGFGGGNEQF
>TRBV10-3|TRBJ1-2|12
AISSDRGSYGYT
>TRBV4-3|TRBJ1-2|14
ASSQDPDSRLYGYT
>TRBV5-1|TRBJ2-1|13
ASSFDRDWANEQF
>TRBV24-1|TRBJ2-3|15
ATSDFGTSGGADTQY
>TRBV5-6|TRBJ2-1|14
ASSLGLAGDYNEQF
>TRBV5-1|TRBJ2-7|14
ASSLSVRGTTYEQY
>TRBV19|TRBJ1-1|12
ASTLIEGNTEAF
>TRBV6-1|TRBJ2-7|13
ASSEVQSSSGEQY
>TRBV21-1|TRBJ1-1|11
ASTTSGGGEAF
>TRBV13|TRBJ2-2|12
ASLIEANTGELF
>TRBV7-3|TRBJ2-1|13
ASSSLAGGNNEQF
>TRBV2|TRBJ2-7|12
ASTLGQGSYEQY
>TRBV6-6|TRBJ2-7|12
ASSEDPETYEQY
>TRBV12-5|TRBJ1-5|10
ASGFSNQPQH
>TRBV9|TRBJ2-3|14
ASSVEGQGITDTQY
>TRBV7-2|TRBJ2-1|11
ASSPTSYNEQF
>TRBV29-1|TRBJ2-7|14
SVEEVRTGGSYEQY
>TRBV18|TRBJ2-7|13
ASSPSDSSLSEQY